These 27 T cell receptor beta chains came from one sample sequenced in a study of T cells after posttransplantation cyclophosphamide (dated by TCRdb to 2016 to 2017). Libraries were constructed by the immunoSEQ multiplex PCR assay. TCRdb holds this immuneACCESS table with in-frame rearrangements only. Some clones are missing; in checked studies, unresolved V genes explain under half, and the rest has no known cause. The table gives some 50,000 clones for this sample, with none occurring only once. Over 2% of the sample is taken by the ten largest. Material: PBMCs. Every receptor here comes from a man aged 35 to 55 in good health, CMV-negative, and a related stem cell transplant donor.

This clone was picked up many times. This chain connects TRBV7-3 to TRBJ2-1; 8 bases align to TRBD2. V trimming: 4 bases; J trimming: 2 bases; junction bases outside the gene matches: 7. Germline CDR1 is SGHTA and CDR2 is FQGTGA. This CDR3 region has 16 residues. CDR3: CASSSRSGNAYNEQFF. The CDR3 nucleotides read TGTGCCAGCAGCTCCCGTAGCGGGAACGCCTACAATGAGCAGTTCTTC.

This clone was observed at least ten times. CDR3 region: CASSVQGGTEAFF. CDR3 DNA: TGTGCCAGCAGCGTTCAGGGTGGGACTGAAGCTTTCTTT. The V call is TRBV9, the J call TRBJ1-1, with D perhaps TRBD1 (5 bases). The ends were cut back, 2 bases at V and 5 bases at J, with 10 bases in the middle. The CDR3 length is 13 residues. The germline CDR1 and CDR2 sequences are SGDLS and YYNGEE.

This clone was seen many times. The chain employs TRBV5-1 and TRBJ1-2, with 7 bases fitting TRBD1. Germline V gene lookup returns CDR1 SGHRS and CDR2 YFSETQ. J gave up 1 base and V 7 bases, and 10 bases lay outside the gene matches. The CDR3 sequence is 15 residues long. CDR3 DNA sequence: TGCGCCAGCGAGACCGGGACAGCGAGTAACTATGGCTACACCTTC. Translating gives CASETGTASNYGYTF. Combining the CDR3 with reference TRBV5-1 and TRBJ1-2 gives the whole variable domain KAGVTQTPRYLIKTRGQQVTLSCSPISGHRSVSWYQQTPGQGLQFLFEYFSETQRNKGNFPGRFSGRQFSNSRSEMNVSTLELGDSALYLCASETGTASNYGYTFGSGTRLTVV.

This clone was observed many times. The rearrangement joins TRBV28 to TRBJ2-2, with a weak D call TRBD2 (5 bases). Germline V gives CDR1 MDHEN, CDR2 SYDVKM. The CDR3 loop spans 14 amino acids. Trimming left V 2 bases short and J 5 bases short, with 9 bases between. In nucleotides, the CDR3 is TGTGCCAGCAGTTTACGGGAACTAACCGGGGAGCTGTTTTTT. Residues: CASSLRELTGELFF.

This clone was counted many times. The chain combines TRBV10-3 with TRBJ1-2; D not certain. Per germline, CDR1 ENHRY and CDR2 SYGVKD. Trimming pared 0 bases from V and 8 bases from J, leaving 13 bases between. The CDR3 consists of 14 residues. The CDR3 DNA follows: TGTGCCATCAGTGAGTCGTATAGAGGATCCGGCTACACCTTC. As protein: CAISESYRGSGYTF.

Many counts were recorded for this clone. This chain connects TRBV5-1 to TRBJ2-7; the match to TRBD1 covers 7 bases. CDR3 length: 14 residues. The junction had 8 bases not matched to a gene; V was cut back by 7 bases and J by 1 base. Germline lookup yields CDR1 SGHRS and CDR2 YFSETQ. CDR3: CASSTGTESYEQYF. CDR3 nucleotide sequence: TGCGCCAGCTCTACCGGGACAGAATCCTACGAGCAGTACTTC.

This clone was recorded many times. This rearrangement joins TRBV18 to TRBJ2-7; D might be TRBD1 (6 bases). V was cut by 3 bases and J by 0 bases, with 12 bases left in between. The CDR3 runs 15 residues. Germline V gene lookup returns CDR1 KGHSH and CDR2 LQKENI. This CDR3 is CASSPSGQFSYEQYF. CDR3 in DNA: TGTGCCAGCTCACCCTCTGGACAGTTCTCCTACGAGCAGTACTTC.

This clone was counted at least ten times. The CDR3 sequence: CAIRTGTSGDQETQYF. Written as DNA, the CDR3 is TGTGCCATCAGGACCGGGACTAGCGGGGACCAAGAGACCCAGTACTTC. The chain recombines TRBV10-3 with TRBJ2-5, with 13 bases matching TRBD2. The CDR3 consists of 16 residues. The germline CDR1 and CDR2 sequences are ENHRY and SYGVKD. V shed 6 bases, J shed 0 bases, and the junction held 4 bases outside the gene matches.

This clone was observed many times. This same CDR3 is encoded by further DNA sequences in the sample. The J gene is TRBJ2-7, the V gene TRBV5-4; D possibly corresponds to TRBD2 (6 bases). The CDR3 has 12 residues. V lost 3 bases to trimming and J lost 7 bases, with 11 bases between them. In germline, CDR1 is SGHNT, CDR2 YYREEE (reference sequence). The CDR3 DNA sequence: TGTGCCAGCAGCTGGGAGGTTGGAGAGCAGTACTTC. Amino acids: CASSWEVGEQYF.

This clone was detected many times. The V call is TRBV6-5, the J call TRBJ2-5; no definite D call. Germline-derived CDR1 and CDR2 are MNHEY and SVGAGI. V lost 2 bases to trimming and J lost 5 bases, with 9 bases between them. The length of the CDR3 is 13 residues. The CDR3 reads CASSYLPPETQYF. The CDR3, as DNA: TGTGCCAGCAGTTACCTCCCCCCCGAGACCCAGTACTTC.

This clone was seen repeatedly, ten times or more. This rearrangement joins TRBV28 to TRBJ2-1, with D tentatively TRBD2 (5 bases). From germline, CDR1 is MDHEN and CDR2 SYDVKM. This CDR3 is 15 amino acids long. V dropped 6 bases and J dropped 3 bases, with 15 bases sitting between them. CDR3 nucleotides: TGTGCCAGCAGCATAGGCCCTAGCAGCTACAATGAGCAGTTCTTC. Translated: CASSIGPSSYNEQFF.

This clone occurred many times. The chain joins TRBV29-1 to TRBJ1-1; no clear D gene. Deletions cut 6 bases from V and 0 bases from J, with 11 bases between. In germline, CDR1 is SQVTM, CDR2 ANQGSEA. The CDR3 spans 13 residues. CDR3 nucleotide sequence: TGCAGCGTGCCCGGGTCGTTGAACACTGAAGCTTTCTTT. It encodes CSVPGSLNTEAFF.

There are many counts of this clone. The CDR3 is CALRRLSETSTDTQYF. DNA for the CDR3: TGTGCCCTGCGCCGACTGAGTGAAACTAGCACAGATACGCAGTATTTT. This chain connects TRBV10-3 to TRBJ2-3; the D is unclear. The CDR3 spans 16 residues. Trimming shortened V by 11 bases and J by 0 bases, and 21 bases separated the two germline ends. Germline V CDR1 and CDR2: ENHRY, SYGVKD.

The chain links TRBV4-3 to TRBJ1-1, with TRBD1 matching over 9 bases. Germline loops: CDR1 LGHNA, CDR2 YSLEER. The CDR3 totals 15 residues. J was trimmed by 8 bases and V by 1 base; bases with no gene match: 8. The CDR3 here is CASSQAYRGQREAFF. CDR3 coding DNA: TGCGCCAGCAGCCAAGCTTACAGGGGGCAGAGGGAAGCTTTCTTT.

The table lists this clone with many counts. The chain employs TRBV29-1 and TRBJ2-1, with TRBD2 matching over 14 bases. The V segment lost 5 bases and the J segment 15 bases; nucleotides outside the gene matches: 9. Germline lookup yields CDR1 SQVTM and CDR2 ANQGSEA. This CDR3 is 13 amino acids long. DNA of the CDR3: TGCAGCGTTCCGGGACTAGCGGGAGTGGGCGCGTTCTTC. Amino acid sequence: CSVPGLAGVGAFF.

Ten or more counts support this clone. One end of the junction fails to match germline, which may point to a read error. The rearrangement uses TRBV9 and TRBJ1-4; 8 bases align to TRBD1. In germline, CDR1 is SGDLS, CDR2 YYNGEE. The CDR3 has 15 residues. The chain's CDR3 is CASSPRQGTNEKLLF. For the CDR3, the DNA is TGTGCCAGCAGCCCCCGACAGGGGACGAATGAAAAACTGCTTTTT.

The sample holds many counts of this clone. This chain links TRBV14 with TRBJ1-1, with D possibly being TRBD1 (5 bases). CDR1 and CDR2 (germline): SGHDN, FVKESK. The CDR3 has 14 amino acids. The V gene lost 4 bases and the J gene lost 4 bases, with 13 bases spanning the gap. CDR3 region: CASSPTRRGTEAFF. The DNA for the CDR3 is TGTGCCAGCAGCCCCACCCGGAGGGGCACTGAAGCTTTCTTT.

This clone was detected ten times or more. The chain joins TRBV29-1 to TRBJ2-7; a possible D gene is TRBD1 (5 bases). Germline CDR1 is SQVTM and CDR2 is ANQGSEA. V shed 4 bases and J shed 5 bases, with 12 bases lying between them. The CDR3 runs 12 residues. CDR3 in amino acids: CSVVVGLNEQYF. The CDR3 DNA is TGCAGCGTTGTAGTGGGGCTCAACGAGCAGTACTTC.

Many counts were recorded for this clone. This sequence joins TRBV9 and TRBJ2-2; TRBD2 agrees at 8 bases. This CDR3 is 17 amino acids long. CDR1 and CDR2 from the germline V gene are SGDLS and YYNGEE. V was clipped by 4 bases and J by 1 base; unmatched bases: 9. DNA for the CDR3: TGTGCCAGCAGCACACTAGAGACTAGCGAGAACACCGGGGAGCTGTTTTTT. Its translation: CASSTLETSENTGELFF.

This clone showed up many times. In DNA, the CDR3 is TGTGCCAGCAGCTTAGAGGGTAGCGGCTACGAGCAGTACTTC. This encodes CASSLEGSGYEQYF. This sequence joins TRBV11-2 and TRBJ2-7; a weak D match, TRBD2 (6 bases). Germline assignment: CDR1 SGHAT and CDR2 FQNNGV. V lost 0 bases and J lost 3, with 9 bases in between. There are 14 residues in the CDR3.

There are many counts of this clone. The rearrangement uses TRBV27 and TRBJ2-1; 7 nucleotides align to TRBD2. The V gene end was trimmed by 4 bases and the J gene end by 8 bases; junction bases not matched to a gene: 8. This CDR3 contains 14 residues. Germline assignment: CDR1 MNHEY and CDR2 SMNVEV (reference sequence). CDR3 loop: CASSSWRERDEQFF. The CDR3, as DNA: TGTGCCAGCAGTTCCTGGCGGGAGAGGGATGAGCAGTTCTTC.

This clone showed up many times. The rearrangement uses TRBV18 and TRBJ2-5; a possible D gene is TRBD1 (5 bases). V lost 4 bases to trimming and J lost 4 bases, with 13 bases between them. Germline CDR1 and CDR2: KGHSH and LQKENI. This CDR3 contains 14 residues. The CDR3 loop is CASSLPQGPETQYF. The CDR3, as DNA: TGTGCCAGCTCACTGCCGCAGGGCCCAGAGACCCAGTACTTC.

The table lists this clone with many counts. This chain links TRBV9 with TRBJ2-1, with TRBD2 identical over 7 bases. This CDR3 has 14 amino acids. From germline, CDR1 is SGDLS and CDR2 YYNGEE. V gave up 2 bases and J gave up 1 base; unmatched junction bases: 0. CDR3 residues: CASSVGGSYNEQFF. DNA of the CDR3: TGTGCCAGCAGCGTGGGAGGGTCCTACAATGAGCAGTTCTTC.

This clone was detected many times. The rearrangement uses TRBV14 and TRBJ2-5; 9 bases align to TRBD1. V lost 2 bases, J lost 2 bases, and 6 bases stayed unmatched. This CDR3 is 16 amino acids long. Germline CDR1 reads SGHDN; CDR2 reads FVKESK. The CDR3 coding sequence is TGTGCCAGCAGCCAATCCGGACAGGGGCGTCAAGAGACCCAGTACTTC. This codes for CASSQSGQGRQETQYF. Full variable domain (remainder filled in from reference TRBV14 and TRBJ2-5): EAGVTQFPSHSVIEKGQTVTLRCDPISGHDNLYWYRRVMGKEIKFLLHFVKESKQDESGMPNNRFLAERTGGTYSTLKVQPAELEDSGVYFCASSQSGQGRQETQYFGPGTRLLVL.

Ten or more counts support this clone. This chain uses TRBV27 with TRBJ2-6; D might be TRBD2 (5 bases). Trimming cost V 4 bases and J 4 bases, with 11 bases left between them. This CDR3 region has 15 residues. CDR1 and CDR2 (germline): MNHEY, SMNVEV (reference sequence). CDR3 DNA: TGTGCCAGCAGTTCTTTGGCGGGCGGGGCCAACGTCCTGACTTTC. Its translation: CASSSLAGGANVLTF. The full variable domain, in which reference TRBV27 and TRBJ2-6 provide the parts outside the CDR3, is EAQVTQNPRYLITVTGKKLTVTCSQNMNHEYMSWYRQDPGLGLRQIYYSMNVEVTDKGDVPEGYKVSRKEKRNFPLILESPSPNQTSLYFCASSSLAGGANVLTFGAGSRLTVL.

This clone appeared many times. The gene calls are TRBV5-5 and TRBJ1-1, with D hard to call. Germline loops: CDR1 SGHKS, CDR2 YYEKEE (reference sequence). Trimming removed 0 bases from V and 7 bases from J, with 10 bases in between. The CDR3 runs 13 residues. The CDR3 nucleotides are TGTGCCAGCAGCTTGGAGTGGGCAGGTGAAGCTTTCTTT. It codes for CASSLEWAGEAFF.

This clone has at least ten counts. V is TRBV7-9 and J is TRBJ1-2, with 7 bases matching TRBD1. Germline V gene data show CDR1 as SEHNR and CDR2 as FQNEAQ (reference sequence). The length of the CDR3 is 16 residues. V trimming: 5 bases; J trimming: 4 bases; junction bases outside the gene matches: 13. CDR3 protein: CASSHSDRVGIYGYTF. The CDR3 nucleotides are TGTGCCAGCAGCCACTCCGACAGGGTGGGGATCTATGGCTACACCTTC.